The next 27 T cell receptor beta chains were all read from a single sample in a study of T cell repertoires in cytomegalovirus infection. No cognate antigen is known for these TCRs. MiXCR, applied by TCRdb to the reads, yields one record per CDR3 protein. The table includes roughly 700,000 distinct CDR3 sequences, approximately 33% detected once. The sample in question was cultured PBMCs, obtained from culture after CMV antigen stimulation. The receptors were gathered from a human donor in good health (CMV status not recorded). Some clones in this sample may be carry-over from other donors' samples.

V gene TRBV5-5 combines with J gene TRBJ2-7; 11 nucleotides agree with TRBD2. Germline assignment: CDR1 SGHKS and CDR2 YYEKEE (reference sequence). Trimming at V came to 1 base and at J to 6 bases, leaving 6 bases not matched to a gene. There are 15 residues in the CDR3. The CDR3 is CASSLTSGGHLEQYF. The CDR3 DNA follows: TGTGCCAGCAGCTTGACTAGCGGGGGCCATCTCGAGCAGTACTTC.

The gene calls are TRBV7-2 and TRBJ2-3; 10 bases are shared with TRBD2. This CDR3 contains 13 residues. Losses at the gene ends were 2 bases for V and 14 bases for J; bases not matched to a gene: 7. Germline assignment: CDR1 SGHTA and CDR2 FQGNSA. CDR3 in amino acids: CASSLLAGAPGYF. CDR3 sequence (DNA): TGTGCCAGCAGCTTACTAGCGGGGGCCCCGGGGTATTTT.

The chain links TRBV6-2 or TRBV6-3 to TRBJ2-1, with 8 bases fitting TRBD1. The J segment lost 9 bases and the V segment lost 3 bases, leaving 19 bases of the junction unmatched. The CDR3 has 18 residues. The germline gives CDR1 MNHEY, CDR2 SVGEGT. CDR3 in amino acids: CASSYRAHATGVQGEQFF. CDR3 nucleotide sequence: TGTGCCAGCAGTTATCGAGCGCATGCGACAGGGGTCCAGGGTGAGCAGTTCTTC.

This clonotype was seen repeatedly, ten times or more. The chain combines TRBV7-8 with TRBJ1-1; D is possibly TRBD1 (5 bases). The germline CDR1 and CDR2 sequences are SGHVS and FQNEAQ. The CDR3 is 15 residues long. V was trimmed by 5 bases and J by 5 bases, leaving 18 bases between them. CDR3 DNA sequence: TGTGCCAGCAGCCGCTCTGGGGGTGGAGTAACTGAAGCTTTCTTT. Protein product: CASSRSGGGVTEAFF. Full variable domain (remainder filled in from reference TRBV7-8 and TRBJ1-1): GAGVSQSPRYKVAKRGQDVALRCDPISGHVSLFWYQQALGQGPEFLTYFQNEAQLDKSGLPSDRFFAERPEGSVSTLKIQRTQQEDSAVYLCASSRSGGGVTEAFFGQGTRLTVV.

The chain couples TRBV14 to TRBJ2-2; D is unclear. Germline CDR1 is SGHDN and CDR2 is FVKESK. This CDR3 spans 17 amino acids. V lost 0 bases, J lost 4 bases, and 15 bases lay in between. As DNA, the CDR3 is TGTGCCAGCAGCCAAGAAGGGCCCATCCCAGGCACCGGGGAGCTGTTTTTT. It encodes CASSQEGPIPGTGELFF.

This clonotype has a single count. This chain joins TRBV20-1 and TRBJ2-5; no firm D call. Germline V gene data show CDR1 as DFQATT and CDR2 as SNEGSKA (reference sequence). Trimming stripped 4 bases from V and 2 bases from J, with 11 bases between. This CDR3 has 13 residues. Here the CDR3 DNA reads TGCAGTGCTATCCAGACTCAACAAGAGACCCAGTACTTC. This gives the protein CSAIQTQQETQYF.

Here the CDR3 reads CASRETSEIYNEQFF. As DNA, the CDR3 is TGTGCCAGCAGAGAGACTAGCGAAATCTACAATGAGCAGTTCTTC. The chain has TRBV6-5 and TRBJ2-1, with 8 bases aligning to TRBD2. J gave up 3 bases and V 6 bases, and 7 bases lay outside the gene matches. The germline gives CDR1 MNHEY, CDR2 SVGAGI. The CDR3 runs 15 residues.

At least ten counts were recorded for this clonotype. V gene TRBV7-2 combines with J gene TRBJ2-5, with a weak D call TRBD1 (6 bases). CDR1 SGHTA and CDR2 FQGNSA come from the germline V gene. V dropped 1 base and J dropped 1 base, with 13 bases sitting between them. The CDR3 is 16 residues long. CDR3 coding DNA: TGTGCCAGCAGCTTAGGGGACACACAGATCCAAGAGACCCAGTACTTC. Its protein is CASSLGDTQIQETQYF.

The J gene is TRBJ2-1, the V gene TRBV7-2, with 11 bases matching TRBD2. The length of the CDR3 is 16 residues. Germline CDR1 reads SGHTA; CDR2 reads FQGNSA. V lost 5 bases, J lost 5 bases, and 8 bases stayed unmatched. CDR3 region: CASSPPGLAANNEQFF. The CDR3 DNA reads as TGTGCCAGCAGCCCACCGGGACTAGCGGCTAACAATGAGCAGTTCTTC.

This clonotype appeared a few times. V gene TRBV12-3 or TRBV12-4 combines with J gene TRBJ1-2; 10 bases agree with TRBD1. CDR3 length: 16 amino acids. V lost 6 bases, J lost 4 bases, and 11 bases stayed unmatched. CDR3 nucleotides: TGTGCCAGCAGCCTTAGGACAGGGGGTTCAATCTATGGCTACACCTTC. Protein product: CASSLRTGGSIYGYTF.

This clonotype was seen a handful of times. V usage is TRBV4-1 and J usage is TRBJ2-1, with 15 bases identical to TRBD2. V lost 8 bases, J lost 5 bases, and 10 bases stayed unmatched. CDR3 length equals 17 residues. Germline CDR1 reads MGHRA; CDR2 reads YSYEKL. CDR3 nucleotide sequence: TGCGCCAGCCGGGGACTAGCGGGAGGTGGAAGGCACAATGAGCAGTTCTTC. It yields the protein CASRGLAGGGRHNEQFF.

The chain links TRBV20-1 to TRBJ2-7; D is undetermined. The CDR3 sequence is 12 residues long. Germline V CDR1 and CDR2: DFQATT, SNEGSKA (reference sequence). V dropped 6 bases and J dropped 0 bases, with 9 bases sitting between them. The CDR3 is CSATTLSYEQYF. The CDR3 nucleotides read TGCAGTGCGACGACTCTCTCCTACGAGCAGTACTTC.

V gene TRBV27 combines with J gene TRBJ2-5; the D gene is possibly TRBD2 (5 bases). The CDR3 spans 14 residues. Germline assignment: CDR1 MNHEY and CDR2 SMNVEV (reference sequence). V was cut by 6 bases and J by 6 bases, with 17 bases left in between. The CDR3 bases are TGTGCCAGCAGCGTGACGGGATTTGGAAAGACCCAGTACTTC. It encodes CASSVTGFGKTQYF.

This clonotype was recorded a few times. The rearrangement joins TRBV12-3 or TRBV12-4 to TRBJ2-3; TRBD1 matches at 9 bases. J gave up 5 bases and V 3 bases, and 3 bases lay outside the gene matches. The CDR3 sequence is 14 residues long. The CDR3 loop reads CASSLTGGKDTQYF. The CDR3 DNA sequence: TGTGCCAGCAGTTTGACAGGGGGTAAAGATACGCAGTATTTT.

V and J are TRBV19 and TRBJ1-1; no clear D. The germline V gene encodes CDR1 LNHDA and CDR2 SQIVND (reference sequence). The CDR3 is made up of 14 amino acids. V lost 6 bases to trimming and J lost 3 bases, with 14 bases between them. The CDR3 DNA reads TGTGCCAGTAGCCCGACGGTCTTGCACACTGAAGCTTTCTTT. It translates to CASSPTVLHTEAFF.

This clonotype was observed a few times. The genes are TRBV6-1 and TRBJ1-5; unclear D gene. Germline CDR1 reads MNHNS; CDR2 reads SASEGT. With 2 bases removed from V and 0 bases from J, the gap between germline ends came to 14 bases. The CDR3 covers 17 residues. CDR3: CASSERRAAYSNQPQHF. DNA for the CDR3: TGTGCCAGCAGTGAAAGGAGGGCAGCTTATAGCAATCAGCCCCAGCATTTT.

This clonotype turned up a few times. The V call is TRBV18, the J call TRBJ1-1; perhaps TRBD1 as D (5 bases). The CDR3 has 15 amino acids. Trimming removed 4 bases at V and 1 base at J, with 13 bases between. The germline V gene has CDR1 KGHSH and CDR2 LQKENI. The CDR3 region has the DNA TGTGCCAGCTCACAGACCCAACAGGAGAACACTGAAGCTTTCTTT. Protein: CASSQTQQENTEAFF.

The rearrangement links TRBV6-1 to TRBJ1-2; D gene ambiguous. The V end was cut by 4 bases, the J end by 0 bases, with 12 bases between. In germline, CDR1 is MNHNS, CDR2 SASEGT. The CDR3 spans 15 residues. The CDR3 region is CASSVGRGSNYGYTF. CDR3 DNA: TGTGCCAGCAGTGTTGGACGGGGATCTAACTATGGCTACACCTTC.

This clonotype has a handful of counts. The chain combines TRBV4-3 with TRBJ2-5; 8 bases fit TRBD2. The CDR3 runs to 15 residues. CDR1 is LGHNA, CDR2 YSLEER, per germline. With V trimmed by 0 bases and J by 5 bases, 5 bases remained unmatched. The CDR3 loop is CASSQELAGSETQYF. As DNA, the CDR3 is TGCGCCAGCAGCCAAGAGTTAGCGGGGTCGGAGACCCAGTACTTC.

The rearrangement joins TRBV2 to TRBJ2-7; 12 bases are a match to TRBD2. This CDR3 is 16 amino acids long. V dropped 6 bases and J dropped 4; count of bases not matched to a gene: 10. Looked up from germline, CDR1 is SNHLY and CDR2 is FYNNEI. CDR3 amino acids: CASSPDGGLAGYEQYF. CDR3 in DNA: TGTGCCAGCAGCCCAGACGGCGGACTAGCGGGGTACGAGCAGTACTTC.

V gene TRBV5-1 combines with J gene TRBJ2-1; D is possibly TRBD2 (5 bases). V gave up 3 bases and J gave up 0 bases, with 10 bases separating them. Germline CDR1 reads SGHRS; CDR2 reads YFSETQ. There are 15 residues in the CDR3. DNA of the CDR3: TGCGCCAGCAGCTCCCAGCGGAGCTCCTACAATGAGCAGTTCTTC. This sequence encodes CASSSQRSSYNEQFF.

This clonotype turned up a few times. The gene calls are TRBV7-2 and TRBJ1-1; D call uncertain. The V gene's germline CDR1 is SGHTA and CDR2 FQGNSA. V lost 5 bases and J 0 bases, leaving 10 bases between the germline ends. The CDR3 has 14 amino acids. CDR3 loop: CASSQTAMNTEAFF. DNA of the CDR3: TGTGCCAGCAGCCAAACAGCGATGAACACTGAAGCTTTCTTT.

The V call is TRBV24-1, the J call TRBJ1-2; possible D gene TRBD1, 5 bases. Between the trimmed V and J ends, which lost 9 bases and 3 bases, there was a span of 13 bases. Germline loops: CDR1 KGHDR, CDR2 SFDVKD. The CDR3 covers 13 residues. CDR3 coding DNA: TGTGCCACCTGGAGCAGGGAGGACTATGGCTACACCTTC. Translated, it gives CATWSREDYGYTF.

The rearrangement links TRBV4-1 to TRBJ1-2, with D perhaps matching TRBD1 (5 bases). V dropped 5 bases and J dropped 4 bases, with 20 bases sitting between them. Germline V gives CDR1 MGHRA, CDR2 YSYEKL. This CDR3 is built from 16 residues. Here the CDR3 reads CASSTSGTAGSYGYTF. The DNA of the CDR3 is TGCGCCAGCAGCACCTCCGGGACGGCAGGGAGCTATGGCTACACCTTC.

The V call is TRBV7-2, the J call TRBJ2-1; perhaps TRBD2 as D (6 bases). The CDR3 spans 16 residues. Germline-derived CDR1 and CDR2 are SGHTA and FQGNSA. With 7 bases removed from V and 3 bases from J, the gap between germline ends came to 19 bases. CDR3 residues: CASTRTGGSGYNEQFF. CDR3 in DNA: TGTGCCAGCACCCGGACTGGGGGTAGCGGCTACAATGAGCAGTTCTTC.

This clonotype has a count of ten or more. This chain uses TRBV12-3 or TRBV12-4 with TRBJ2-2; TRBD2 might be the D (6 bases). CDR3 length equals 15 residues. Trimming took off 5 bases at V and 0 bases at J, with 10 bases between the two ends. In nucleotides, the CDR3 is TGTGCCAGCAGTCGGGACTTCGCGAACACCGGGGAGCTGTTTTTT. Amino acid sequence: CASSRDFANTGELFF.

In this sample, this clonotype turned up once. V and J are TRBV5-6 and TRBJ2-2; TRBD2 matches at 9 bases. The V segment lost 3 bases and the J segment 7 bases; nucleotides outside the gene matches: 7. The CDR3 totals 15 residues. Germline V gives CDR1 SGHDT, CDR2 YYEEEE. Here the CDR3 DNA reads TGTGCCAGCAGCTCGGGCGGGAGGGCCGTCGGGGAGCTGTTTTTT. This codes for CASSSGGRAVGELFF.